One and the same sample provided the 26 T cell receptor beta chains below, sequenced in a study of OX40 agonist ivuxolimab in advanced cancers. Data came from immunoSEQ multiplex PCR; TCRdb stores just in-frame clones and leaves some out. The data show some 27,000 clones, 80% to 90% seen once. Sequencing used CD4+ or CD8+ T cells sorted from blood, obtained in a trial of the OX40 agonist ivuxolimab. These receptors all come from an adult with an advanced solid tumor such as melanoma, head and neck, liver or kidney cancer.

The V call is TRBV13, the J call TRBJ2-5, with D perhaps matching TRBD2 (5 bases). V lost 5 bases to trimming and J lost 5 bases, with 18 bases between them. The CDR3 is 15 residues long. The germline V gene encodes CDR1 PRHDT and CDR2 FYEKMQ (reference sequence). The CDR3 sequence: CASSNPSTISETQYF. Here the CDR3 DNA reads TGTGCCAGCAGCAACCCCTCGACTATCTCGGAGACCCAGTACTTC. Full variable domain (remainder filled in from reference TRBV13 and TRBJ2-5): AAGVIQSPRHLIKEKRETATLKCYPIPRHDTVYWYQQGPGQDPQFLISFYEKMQSDKGSIPDRFSAQQFSDYHSELNMSSLELGDSALYFCASSNPSTISETQYFGPGTRLLVL.

This clone was seen a handful of times. The chain is built from TRBV7-9 and TRBJ2-2; D gene uncertain. V shed 1 base and J shed 7 bases, with 13 bases lying between them. The CDR3 loop spans 15 amino acids. Germline CDR1 and CDR2: SEHNR and FQNEAQ (reference sequence). Here the CDR3 DNA reads TGTGCCAGCAGCTTAGGCCCAACCTCCGGCGGGGAGCTGTTTTTT. This sequence encodes CASSLGPTSGGELFF.

The V gene is TRBV4-1, the J gene TRBJ2-3, with D uncertain. V lost 4 bases and J lost 3, with 14 bases in between. This CDR3 has 15 residues. Germline V lookup: CDR1 MGHRA, CDR2 YSYEKL. CDR3 amino acids: CASSLLSTRTDTQYF. CDR3 nucleotide sequence: TGCGCCAGCAGCCTTCTATCAACTCGTACAGATACGCAGTATTTT.

This sequence joins TRBV27 and TRBJ2-3; the D gene is possibly TRBD2 (5 bases). Trimming shortened V by 2 bases and J by 2 bases, and 14 bases separated the two germline ends. In germline, CDR1 is MNHEY, CDR2 SMNVEV (reference sequence). The CDR3 contains 16 residues. Here the CDR3 reads CASSLGLAQITDTQYF. CDR3 coding DNA: TGTGCCAGCAGTTTAGGGCTAGCACAAATCACAGATACGCAGTATTTT.

The chain couples TRBV13 to TRBJ2-7, with D uncertain. The CDR3 is 13 residues long. V was clipped by 0 bases and J by 2 bases, with 5 bases between them. Germline V gene lookup returns CDR1 PRHDT and CDR2 FYEKMQ (reference sequence). In nucleotides, the CDR3 is TGTGCCAGCAGCTTAGGCCGGACCTACGAGCAGTACTTC. This translates into CASSLGRTYEQYF.

The V gene is TRBV7-9, the J gene TRBJ2-1; 12 bases line up with TRBD2. V was pared by 4 bases and J by 6 bases, with 7 bases of the junction left unmatched. Germline loops: CDR1 SEHNR, CDR2 FQNEAQ (reference sequence). The CDR3 covers 16 residues. The CDR3 coding sequence is TGTGCCAGCAGCTCGGGCGGACTAGCGGGATCCAATGAGCAGTTCTTC. As protein: CASSSGGLAGSNEQFF.

The chain links TRBV15 to TRBJ2-7; D may be TRBD1 (6 bases). Trimming cost V 3 bases and J 2 bases, with 20 bases left between them. This CDR3 has 17 amino acids. Germline assignment: CDR1 LNHNV and CDR2 YYDKDF (reference sequence). The CDR3 DNA sequence: TGTGCCACCAGCAGGTTTCCGCGTCTAGACAGGACCTACGAGCAGTACTTC. This codes for CATSRFPRLDRTYEQYF.

CDR3 amino acids: CASRPDRNTEAFF. As DNA, the CDR3 is TGTGCCAGCAGACCAGACAGGAACACTGAAGCTTTCTTT. This chain joins TRBV5-4 and TRBJ1-1; perhaps TRBD1 as D (5 bases). Deletions cut 5 bases from V and 1 base from J, with 9 bases between. This CDR3 has 13 residues. Germline lookup yields CDR1 SGHNT and CDR2 YYREEE (reference sequence).

The rearrangement uses TRBV11-2 and TRBJ2-5; 11 bases align to TRBD2. The CDR3 consists of 17 residues. With 5 bases clipped from V and 4 bases from J, the junction kept 12 bases outside the gene matches. CDR1 is SGHAT and CDR2 is FQNNGV in the germline V gene. CDR3 DNA: TGTGCCAGCAGCCCTTATAGCGGGGGGGCCCCAGGAGAGACCCAGTACTTC. Its translation: CASSPYSGGAPGETQYF.

V and J are TRBV4-2 and TRBJ1-3, with D uncertain. Per germline, CDR1 LGHNA and CDR2 YNFKEQ. Trimming stripped 4 bases from V and 4 bases from J, with 8 bases between. The length of the CDR3 is 13 residues. The CDR3 reads CASSPPPGNTIYF. The CDR3 DNA reads TGTGCCAGCAGCCCGCCCCCAGGAAACACCATATATTTT.

A single count supports this clone. The chain links TRBV5-1 to TRBJ2-1, with 8 positions matching TRBD2. CDR1 and CDR2 (germline): SGHRS, YFSETQ. V lost 2 bases and J lost 7; bases outside the gene matches: 5. The CDR3 covers 14 residues. The CDR3 is CASSFLAGNNEQFF. The CDR3 DNA reads TGCGCCAGCAGCTTTTTAGCGGGAAATAATGAGCAGTTCTTC.

This chain joins TRBV4-1 and TRBJ2-7; 16 nucleotides agree with TRBD2. The trim removed 0 bases at V and 2 bases at J, leaving 10 bases unmatched. In germline, CDR1 is MGHRA, CDR2 YSYEKL. The CDR3 consists of 20 residues. For the CDR3, the DNA is TGCGCCAGCAGCCAAGAAGGTGAGGGACTAGCGGGAGGGCCTACCTACGAGCAGTACTTC. Translating gives CASSQEGEGLAGGPTYEQYF.

This chain links TRBV29-1 with TRBJ1-2; D is undetermined. V was cut by 6 bases and J by 4 bases, with 15 bases left in between. In germline, CDR1 is SQVTM, CDR2 ANQGSEA. This CDR3 region has 13 residues. The CDR3 spells CSVSPRGSYGYTF. CDR3 coding DNA: TGCAGCGTATCCCCACGCGGGAGCTATGGCTACACCTTC. Supplemented by reference TRBV29-1 and TRBJ1-2, the full variable domain reads SAVISQKPSRDICQRGTSLTIQCQVDSQVTMMFWYRQQPGQSLTLIATANQGSEATYESGFVIDKFPISRPNLTFSTLTVSNMSPEDSSIYLCSVSPRGSYGYTFGSGTRLTVV.

The chain combines TRBV7-2 with TRBJ2-7; possibly TRBD1 for D (5 bases). The germline V and J ends were trimmed by 3 bases and 4 bases, with 16 bases remaining between them. From germline, CDR1 is SGHTA and CDR2 FQGNSA. This CDR3 contains 15 residues. The CDR3 nucleotides read TGTGCCAGCAGCTTCTACAGGCGGCCGGGTTACGAGCAGTACTTC. Translating gives CASSFYRRPGYEQYF.

The genes are TRBV6-6 and TRBJ2-1; unclear D gene. Germline V gene data show CDR1 as MNHNY and CDR2 as SVGAGI (reference sequence). The CDR3 sequence is 14 residues long. Trimming removed 0 bases at V and 6 bases at J, with 9 bases between. CDR3 protein: CASSYSLGSNEQFF. CDR3 DNA: TGTGCCAGCAGTTACTCCCTAGGGTCCAATGAGCAGTTCTTC.

This clone was counted between two and nine times. The CDR3 nucleotides read TGTGCCACCGCCTCAGGGGGGCGGGAAGAGACCCAGTACTTC. Translating it yields CATASGGREETQYF. The chain has TRBV27 and TRBJ2-5, with a possible D match to TRBD1 (7 bases). Trimming left V 10 bases short and J 3 bases short, with 18 bases between. CDR3 length: 14 residues. Germline CDR1 MNHEY, CDR2 SMNVEV (reference sequence).

This sequence joins TRBV7-6 and TRBJ2-1, with D uncertain. Germline-derived CDR1 and CDR2 are SGHVS and FNYEAQ. V lost 7 bases, J lost 4 bases, and 14 bases lay in between. The CDR3 runs 14 residues. As DNA, the CDR3 is TGTGCCAGCACCTCCCCTGGCCTTTACAATGAGCAGTTCTTC. As protein: CASTSPGLYNEQFF.

This clone came up once. The rearrangement joins TRBV7-6 to TRBJ2-2, with 7 nucleotides matching TRBD2. The germline gives CDR1 SGHVS, CDR2 FNYEAQ. Germline trimming cut 2 bases from V and 4 bases from J; bases unmatched to any gene: 13. CDR3 length: 18 residues. This CDR3 reads CASSLPPGGDRGTGELFF. The CDR3 bases are TGTGCCAGCAGCTTACCTCCTGGGGGGGATCGTGGCACCGGGGAGCTGTTTTTT. The full variable domain, rest sourced from reference TRBV7-6 and TRBJ2-2, is GAGVSQSPRYKVTKRGQDVALRCDPISGHVSLYWYRQALGQGPEFLTYFNYEAQQDKSGLPNDRFSAERPEGSISTLTIQRTEQRDSAMYRCASSLPPGGDRGTGELFFGEGSRLTVL.

This clone was seen once. The chain has TRBV12-5 and TRBJ2-1, with D possibly matching TRBD2 (5 bases). V lost 1 base, J lost 2 bases, and 24 bases lay in between. The CDR3 is 20 residues long. Germline-derived CDR1 and CDR2 are LGHNT and FRNRAP. CDR3 sequence: CASGLDPPAAPVRPYNEQFF. DNA of the CDR3: TGTGCTAGTGGTTTGGACCCCCCAGCGGCACCCGTTCGCCCCTACAATGAGCAGTTCTTC.

This clone was seen only once. The chain is built from TRBV7-9 and TRBJ2-4; D is possibly TRBD2 (6 bases). CDR1 is SEHNR, CDR2 FQNEAQ, per germline (reference sequence). Trimming cost V 1 base and J 0 bases, with 19 bases left between them. The CDR3 has 19 amino acids. CDR3 DNA: TGTGCCAGCAGCTTAGAAATAGTCCGGGGGTCGCTAGCCAAAAACATTCAGTACTTC. This codes for CASSLEIVRGSLAKNIQYF. The full variable domain, with the rest looked up from reference TRBV7-9 and TRBJ2-4, is DTGVSQNPRHKITKRGQNVTFRCDPISEHNRLYWYRQTLGQGPEFLTYFQNEAQLEKSRLLSDRFSAERPKGSFSTLEIQRTEQGDSAMYLCASSLEIVRGSLAKNIQYFGAGTRLSVL.

The chain joins TRBV6-1 to TRBJ2-5; D gene uncertain. Looked up from germline, CDR1 is MNHNS and CDR2 is SASEGT. V lost 3 bases to trimming and J lost 4 bases, with 9 bases between them. CDR3 size: 13 residues. DNA of the CDR3: TGTGCCAGCAGTGAGAACCTTTTAGAGACCCAGTACTTC. Translated: CASSENLLETQYF.

Written as DNA, the CDR3 is TGTGCCAGCAGCGGATCGTCTCCCCCGGGGGCCAACGTCCTGACTTTC. The encoded protein is CASSGSSPPGANVLTF. This sequence joins TRBV5-6 and TRBJ2-6, with no clear D. The CDR3 contains 16 residues. The V gene lost 4 bases and the J gene lost 4 bases, with 15 bases spanning the gap. The germline CDR1 and CDR2 sequences are SGHDT and YYEEEE.

The CDR3 sequence is CASSQEIYPSGGNEQFF. In DNA, the CDR3 is TGTGCCAGCAGCCAAGAGATCTATCCTAGCGGGGGCAATGAGCAGTTCTTC. The chain has TRBV4-2 and TRBJ2-1; 10 positions match TRBD2. V shed 0 bases and J 6 bases; nucleotides not matched to a gene: 8. CDR1 is LGHNA and CDR2 is YNFKEQ in the germline V gene. CDR3 length: 17 residues.

This chain joins TRBV9 and TRBJ2-3; 9 bases align to TRBD2. The CDR3 has 16 residues. Germline V gene sequence: CDR1 SGDLS, CDR2 YYNGEE. V lost 0 bases to trimming and J lost 6 bases; unmatched junction nucleotides: 8. CDR3 nucleotide sequence: TGTGCCAGCAGCGTAGTTTCTAGCGGGGTCAAGGATACGCAGTATTTT. Translating gives CASSVVSSGVKDTQYF.

V gene TRBV9 combines with J gene TRBJ2-5; 12 nucleotides line up with TRBD2. Germline CDR1 SGDLS, CDR2 YYNGEE. V lost 3 bases to trimming and J lost 5 bases; unmatched junction nucleotides: 5. This CDR3 contains 15 residues. In nucleotides, the CDR3 is TGTGCCAGCAGCGCCCGGACTAGCGGGGCTGAGACCCAGTACTTC. Residues: CASSARTSGAETQYF.

The CDR3 here is CASSPTVLGNQPQHF. The DNA of the CDR3 is TGCGCCAGCAGCCCAACAGTTTTGGGCAATCAGCCCCAGCATTTT. The gene calls are TRBV4-3 and TRBJ1-5; D call uncertain. CDR3 length: 15 amino acids. V was clipped by 4 bases and J by 2 bases, with 12 bases between them. CDR1 and CDR2 (germline): LGHNA, YSLEER.